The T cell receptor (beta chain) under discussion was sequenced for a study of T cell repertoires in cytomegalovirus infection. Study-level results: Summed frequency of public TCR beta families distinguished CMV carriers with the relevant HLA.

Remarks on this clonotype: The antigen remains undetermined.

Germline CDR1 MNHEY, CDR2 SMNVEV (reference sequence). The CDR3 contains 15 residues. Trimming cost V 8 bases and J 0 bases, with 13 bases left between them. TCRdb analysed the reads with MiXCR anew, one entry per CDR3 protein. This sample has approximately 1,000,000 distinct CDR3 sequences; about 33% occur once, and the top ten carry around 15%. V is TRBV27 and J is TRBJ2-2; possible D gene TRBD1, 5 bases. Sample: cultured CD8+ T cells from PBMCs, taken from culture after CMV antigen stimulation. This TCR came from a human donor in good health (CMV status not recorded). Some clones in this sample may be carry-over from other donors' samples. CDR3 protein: CASGRQFANTGELFF. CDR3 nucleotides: TGTGCCAGCGGTAGACAGTTCGCGAACACCGGGGAGCTGTTTTTT.